These 28 T cell receptor beta chains originate from one sample sequenced in a study of blood T cell repertoires in COVID-19. Some clones are missing from TCRdb's copy, which holds only in-frame ones; the method was immunoSEQ multiplex PCR. The sample lists roughly 300,000 clones, roughly 83% occurring once. The material sequenced was peripheral blood. The receptors stem from a woman aged 45-59 years with acute or convalescent COVID-19.

The rearrangement uses TRBV3-1 (or the pseudogene TRBV3-2) and TRBJ1-3; TRBD1 agrees at 7 bases. The CDR3 totals 15 residues. The V and J ends lost 6 bases and 0 bases, in that order; junction bases with no gene match: 5. Per the germline V gene, CDR1 is LGHDT and CDR2 is YNNKEL (reference sequence). This CDR3 is CASSPTGSSGNTIYF. The CDR3 DNA reads as TGTGCCAGCAGTCCGACAGGGAGCTCTGGAAACACCATATATTTT.

This chain connects TRBV5-1 to TRBJ2-2; D might be TRBD1 (6 bases). The CDR3 runs 16 residues. The germline V and J ends were trimmed by 5 bases and 2 bases, with 16 bases remaining between them. Germline V lookup: CDR1 SGHRS, CDR2 YFSETQ. CDR3 protein: CASSYLTGTNTGELFF. CDR3 coding DNA: TGCGCCAGCAGTTACTTGACCGGGACAAACACCGGGGAGCTGTTTTTT.

The CDR3 here is CASNRGATDTQYF. The CDR3 coding sequence is TGTGCCAGTAATCGGGGAGCTACAGATACGCAGTATTTT. The genes are TRBV19 and TRBJ2-3; weak D call: TRBD2 (5 bases). Per the germline V gene, CDR1 is LNHDA and CDR2 is SQIVND (reference sequence). The CDR3 spans 13 residues. V was clipped by 7 bases and J by 3 bases, with 11 bases between them.

J is TRBJ2-6 and V is TRBV27; D unclear. CDR3 length: 16 residues. V was shortened by 5 bases and J by 2 bases, with 13 bases between the two germline ends. Germline V CDR1 and CDR2: MNHEY, SMNVEV (reference sequence). CDR3 DNA: TGTGCCAGCAGTAGCGTACCCGCGGCTGGGGCCAACGTCCTGACTTTC. Protein: CASSSVPAAGANVLTF. Full variable domain (missing parts from reference TRBV27 and TRBJ2-6): EAQVTQNPRYLITVTGKKLTVTCSQNMNHEYMSWYRQDPGLGLRQIYYSMNVEVTDKGDVPEGYKVSRKEKRNFPLILESPSPNQTSLYFCASSSVPAAGANVLTFGAGSRLTVL.

The chain carries TRBV7-3 and TRBJ2-5; the D is unclear. The CDR3 is 13 amino acids. Deletions cut 2 bases from V and 0 bases from J, with 4 bases between. Germline CDR1 and CDR2: SGHTA and FQGTGA. CDR3 DNA sequence: TGTGCCAGCAGCTTACGTTACCAAGAGACCCAGTACTTC. Its translation is CASSLRYQETQYF.

The CDR3 bases are TGTGCCATCAGCAGAGATAGGACTAGCGGGAGGAGTGAGCAGTTCTTC. It is translated as CAISRDRTSGRSEQFF. The chain couples TRBV10-3 to TRBJ2-1; 14 bases align to TRBD2. This CDR3 comprises 16 residues. V was clipped by 6 bases and J by 9 bases; unmatched bases: 10. Germline V gene lookup returns CDR1 ENHRY and CDR2 SYGVKD.

Notes on this clone: A read error may account for a junction end that differs from germline. The chain has TRBV7-7 and TRBJ2-5; D might be TRBD2 (6 bases). This CDR3 spans 13 amino acids. Germline assignment: CDR1 SSHAT and CDR2 FNYEAQ (reference sequence). The CDR3 coding sequence is TGTGCTAGCAGCCCGGGACTTCAAGAGACCCAGTACTTC. Its protein product is CASSPGLQETQYF.

The genes are TRBV9 and TRBJ2-1, with D possibly matching TRBD2 (6 bases). The CDR3 contains 15 residues. CDR1 and CDR2 (germline): SGDLS, YYNGEE. V was cut by 0 bases and J by 3 bases, with 10 bases left in between. Written as DNA, the CDR3 is TGTGCCAGCAGCGTAGACGGGAGTGACTACAATGAGCAGTTCTTC. It translates to CASSVDGSDYNEQFF. The full variable domain, rest sourced from reference TRBV9 and TRBJ2-1, is DSGVTQTPKHLITATGQRVTLRCSPRSGDLSVYWYQQSLDQGLQFLIQYYNGEERAKGNILERFSAQQFPDLHSELNLSSLELGDSALYFCASSVDGSDYNEQFFGPGTRLTVL.

This chain joins TRBV19 and TRBJ2-7; the match to TRBD1 covers 8 bases. CDR3 length: 15 residues. Trimming at V came to 1 base and at J to 7 bases, leaving 9 bases not matched to a gene. Germline V gene data show CDR1 as LNHDA and CDR2 as SQIVND (reference sequence). The CDR3 DNA reads as TGTGCCAGTAGTATAGTACGTCAGGGGGCGAGGGAGCAGTACTTC. Translated: CASSIVRQGAREQYF.

The rearrangement uses TRBV11-2 and TRBJ2-3; TRBD2 agrees at 12 bases. The CDR3 totals 18 residues. CDR1 SGHAT and CDR2 FQNNGV come from the germline V gene. J gave up 6 bases and V 5 bases, and 15 bases lay outside the gene matches. This CDR3 is CASSPTNLAGGGFDTQYF. The CDR3 bases are TGTGCCAGCAGCCCCACCAACCTAGCGGGAGGGGGGTTCGATACGCAGTATTTT.

The chain combines TRBV19 with TRBJ2-3, with TRBD2 identical over 9 bases. The CDR3 extends over 17 amino acids. Germline assignment: CDR1 LNHDA and CDR2 SQIVND (reference sequence). With 1 base clipped from V and 2 bases from J, the junction kept 7 bases outside the gene matches. CDR3 residues: CASSIALTGLATDTQYF. The CDR3 DNA reads TGTGCCAGTAGTATAGCCCTGACGGGACTAGCCACAGATACGCAGTATTTT.

This clone appeared a single time. This chain connects TRBV6-2 or TRBV6-3 to TRBJ2-7; 11 nucleotides agree with TRBD2. This CDR3 comprises 18 residues. V gave up 0 bases and J gave up 7 bases; unmatched junction bases: 14. Germline V gene sequence: CDR1 MNHEY, CDR2 SVGEGT. As DNA, the CDR3 is TGTGCCAGCAGTTACTCGACCGAGCTAGCGGGAGGTAAAAGTGAGCAGTACTTC. Translating it yields CASSYSTELAGGKSEQYF.

J is TRBJ2-1 and V is TRBV30; tentatively, D is TRBD2 (5 bases). Germline CDR1 is GTSNPN and CDR2 is SVGIG (reference sequence). V was clipped by 0 bases and J by 0 bases, with 15 bases between them. The CDR3 covers 17 residues. The CDR3: CAWSVRASRSSYNEQFF. The CDR3 nucleotides read TGTGCCTGGAGTGTACGGGCTAGCAGAAGCTCCTACAATGAGCAGTTCTTC.

The chain is built from TRBV7-9 and TRBJ2-3; D might be TRBD2 (6 bases). V was clipped by 3 bases and J by 0 bases, with 10 bases between them. The V gene's germline CDR1 is SEHNR and CDR2 FQNEAQ (reference sequence). The CDR3 runs 15 residues. The CDR3 coding sequence is TGTGCCAGCAGCTTCGCGGGAACTAGCACAGATACGCAGTATTTT. This codes for CASSFAGTSTDTQYF.

The chain employs TRBV7-3 and TRBJ1-2, with TRBD1 as a possible D gene (5 bases). The ends were cut back, 5 bases at V and 4 bases at J, with 14 bases in the middle. Germline values: CDR1 SGHTA, CDR2 FQGTGA. The CDR3 covers 14 residues. The CDR3 here is CASSPRGVAYGYTF. Written as DNA, the CDR3 is TGTGCCAGCAGCCCGCGGGGGGTGGCCTATGGCTACACCTTC.

CDR3 in DNA: TGTGCCAGCAGCGTAGACAGTTTCTATGGCTACACCTTC. Residues: CASSVDSFYGYTF. The gene calls are TRBV9 and TRBJ1-2; D unclear. Germline V lookup: CDR1 SGDLS, CDR2 YYNGEE. Trimming pared 0 bases from V and 4 bases from J, leaving 7 bases between. This CDR3 contains 13 residues.

The chain employs TRBV5-1 and TRBJ2-1; 8 bases align to TRBD2. V was clipped by 3 bases and J by 0 bases; unmatched bases: 5. CDR3 length: 16 residues. Germline V gives CDR1 SGHRS, CDR2 YFSETQ. Here the CDR3 DNA reads TGCGCCAGCAGCTCACTAGCGGTCAGCTCCTACAATGAGCAGTTCTTC. It specifies CASSSLAVSSYNEQFF.

This sequence joins TRBV28 and TRBJ1-3, with D perhaps TRBD1 (5 bases). Germline lookup yields CDR1 MDHEN and CDR2 SYDVKM. The V gene lost 5 bases and the J gene lost 1 base, with 12 bases spanning the gap. The CDR3 runs to 15 residues. Written as DNA, the CDR3 is TGTGCCAGCAGTACACTTGGGGGGTCTGGAAACACCATATATTTT. It is translated as CASSTLGGSGNTIYF.

This chain links TRBV18 with TRBJ1-2; the D is unclear. V lost 3 bases and J lost 4, with 15 bases in between. CDR3 length: 15 amino acids. The V gene's germline CDR1 is KGHSH and CDR2 LQKENI. The CDR3 coding sequence is TGTGCCAGCTCACCGAGAGCGTTGCCCACCTATGGCTACACCTTC. Its translation is CASSPRALPTYGYTF.

The rearrangement links TRBV7-3 to TRBJ2-3; possible D gene TRBD2, 5 bases. Between the trimmed V and J ends, which lost 6 bases and 0 bases, there was a span of 10 bases. From germline, CDR1 is SGHTA and CDR2 FQGTGA. The CDR3 sequence is 14 residues long. The CDR3 sequence: CASRQLVSTDTQYF. The CDR3 nucleotides read TGTGCCAGCAGACAACTAGTAAGCACAGATACGCAGTATTTT.

The chain has TRBV28 and TRBJ1-5; D remains unclear. Germline V lookup: CDR1 MDHEN, CDR2 SYDVKM. Trimming removed 7 bases from V and 2 bases from J, with 15 bases in between. This CDR3 is 15 amino acids long. CDR3 sequence: CASTPGSPRNQPQHF. The DNA for the CDR3 is TGTGCCAGCACCCCTGGGAGTCCTCGCAATCAGCCCCAGCATTTT. Variable domain in full (rest from reference TRBV28 and TRBJ1-5): DVKVTQSSRYLVKRTGEKVFLECVQDMDHENMFWYRQDPGLGLRLIYFSYDVKMKEKGDIPEGYSVSREKKERFSLILESASTNQTSMYLCASTPGSPRNQPQHFGDGTRLSIL.

This chain links TRBV24-1 with TRBJ2-2; 8 positions agree with TRBD2. J was trimmed by 5 bases and V by 3 bases; bases with no gene match: 7. CDR1 is KGHDR, CDR2 SFDVKD, per germline. This CDR3 comprises 16 residues. The CDR3 nucleotides read TGTGCCACCAGTGATAGCGGGAGAGGGAGGACCGGGGAGCTGTTTTTT. Translating it yields CATSDSGRGRTGELFF.

The V and J genes are TRBV12-5 and TRBJ2-5; 9 nucleotides agree with TRBD1. V dropped 2 bases and J dropped 2; count of bases not matched to a gene: 3. The CDR3 runs 15 residues. The germline CDR1 and CDR2 sequences are LGHNT and FRNRAP. Here the CDR3 DNA reads TGTGCTAGTGGTTTGCCCGGACAGGGGCAAGAGACCCAGTACTTC. The encoded protein is CASGLPGQGQETQYF.

DNA of the CDR3: TGTGCCAGCAGCCCCTCCTGGACAGCCCAGGGGACTGAAGCTTTCTTT. Protein product: CASSPSWTAQGTEAFF. The chain combines TRBV3-1 (or the pseudogene TRBV3-2) with TRBJ1-1, with D tentatively TRBD1 (6 bases). This CDR3 region has 16 residues. CDR1 is LGHDT and CDR2 is YNNKEL in the germline V gene (reference sequence). V was trimmed by 4 bases and J by 5 bases, leaving 20 bases between them.

The gene calls are TRBV28 and TRBJ2-7, with 7 nucleotides matching TRBD2. The CDR3 covers 15 residues. The germline gives CDR1 MDHEN, CDR2 SYDVKM. The ends lost 7 bases at V and 0 bases at J; junction bases unmatched: 9. The DNA of the CDR3 is TGTGCCAGCAAATTTTCTTGGGGGGGCTCCTACGAGCAGTACTTC. Protein sequence: CASKFSWGGSYEQYF. Variable domain in full (rest from reference TRBV28 and TRBJ2-7): DVKVTQSSRYLVKRTGEKVFLECVQDMDHENMFWYRQDPGLGLRLIYFSYDVKMKEKGDIPEGYSVSREKKERFSLILESASTNQTSMYLCASKFSWGGSYEQYFGPGTRLTVT.

Here the CDR3 DNA reads TGCAGTGCTACGGCTGCGGAACAGCAGTTCTTC. Translated, it gives CSATAAEQQFF. The genes are TRBV20-1 and TRBJ2-1; D not certain. The CDR3 has 11 residues. V lost 4 bases and J lost 11, with 12 bases in between. Looked up from germline, CDR1 is DFQATT and CDR2 is SNEGSKA (reference sequence).

The genes are TRBV27 and TRBJ2-2, with TRBD2 matching 12 bases. The germline V gene has CDR1 MNHEY and CDR2 SMNVEV (reference sequence). This CDR3 spans 17 amino acids. Trimming cost V 4 bases and J 6 bases; bases outside gene matches: 9. The CDR3 DNA is TGTGCCAGCAGTTATTCACCGACTAGCGGGAGACCCGGGGAGCTGTTTTTT. Its protein is CASSYSPTSGRPGELFF.

The V and J genes are TRBV12-2 and TRBJ1-2; TRBD1, the table's D call, lacks a check against the DNA. TRBV12-2 is a listed pseudogene. The CDR3 is 16 residues long. In DNA form, the CDR3 reads TGTGCAAGTCGCTTAGAAGGGACAACAACCAACTATGGCTACACCTTC. It is translated as CASRLEGTTTNYGYTF.